The 31 T cell receptor beta chains below come from one sample, sequenced in a study of Graves' ophthalmopathy and Graves' hyperthyroidism. RNA transcripts were the template, and TCR beta CDR3 regions were amplified from them. The library came from an HTBI-primed first-round RT-PCR and a second-round multiplex PCR. TCRdb itself ran the multiplex PCR reads through MiXCR, one entry per CDR3 protein. The sample holds almost 750,000 distinct CDR3 sequences; 40% are singletons and the top ten take 44%. Sequencing was performed on peripheral blood. The receptors originated from an adult man with Graves' ophthalmopathy.

This clonotype was detected ten times or more. The J gene is TRBJ2-7, the V gene TRBV3-2; TRBD2 was called by the table and not checked on the DNA. TRBV3-2 is marked as a pseudogene. The CDR3 runs to 15 residues. CDR3 DNA sequence: TGTGCCAGCAGGAGAGGGACTAGCGCTGCCTACGAGCAGTACTTC. This sequence encodes CASRRGTSAAYEQYF.

This clonotype was recorded a few times. The chain is built from TRBV20-1 and TRBJ2-7; 11 positions match TRBD2. CDR1 is DFQATT and CDR2 is SNEGSKA in the germline V gene (reference sequence). CDR3 size: 14 residues. With V trimmed by 5 bases and J by 3 bases, 6 bases remained unmatched. This CDR3 is CSAYDGTSGYEQYF. Written as DNA, the CDR3 is TGCAGTGCTTACGATGGGACTAGCGGCTACGAGCAGTACTTC.

At least ten counts were recorded for this clonotype. The rearrangement joins TRBV29-1 to TRBJ1-2, with D unresolved. Germline V gene lookup returns CDR1 SQVTM and CDR2 ANQGSEA. The CDR3 consists of 12 residues. Trimming left V 6 bases short and J 7 bases short, with 15 bases between. The CDR3 sequence: CSVRWEDFGYTF. CDR3 DNA: TGCAGCGTCCGATGGGAGGATTTTGGCTACACCTTC.

V gene TRBV11-1 combines with J gene TRBJ2-3, with unresolved D. From germline, CDR1 is SGHAT and CDR2 FQDESV (reference sequence). The V end lost 10 bases, the J end lost 0 bases, and 14 bases lay between the germline ends. The CDR3 consists of 14 residues. CDR3 region: CATKGVESTDTQYF. CDR3 nucleotides: TGTGCCACCAAAGGCGTGGAGAGCACAGATACGCAGTATTTT.

The genes are TRBV7-2 and TRBJ2-5; perhaps TRBD1 as D (6 bases). The CDR3 totals 15 residues. Trimming pared 6 bases from V and 3 bases from J, leaving 17 bases between. Germline lookup yields CDR1 SGHTA and CDR2 FQGNSA. The CDR3 sequence is CASSLLGAGEETQYF. The CDR3 nucleotides read TGTGCCAGCAGTTTATTAGGGGCAGGGGAAGAGACCCAGTACTTC.

The gene calls are TRBV7-2 and TRBJ2-7; 8 bases are shared with TRBD2. V was pared by 9 bases and J by 2 bases, with 6 bases of the junction left unmatched. The germline V gene has CDR1 SGHTA and CDR2 FQGNSA. This CDR3 is 13 amino acids long. CDR3 sequence: CASCPGLAYEQYF. As DNA, the CDR3 is TGTGCCAGTTGTCCGGGACTAGCCTACGAGCAGTACTTC.

A few counts support this clonotype. The chain couples TRBV9 to TRBJ2-7, with D perhaps TRBD2 (5 bases). Germline lookup yields CDR1 SGDLS and CDR2 YYNGEE. The CDR3 runs to 15 residues. The V gene lost 0 bases and the J gene lost 7 bases, with 17 bases spanning the gap. DNA for the CDR3: TGTGCCAGCAGCGTAGCTACGGAGTTCCCGGGGGAGCAGTACTTC. This sequence encodes CASSVATEFPGEQYF.

The V and J genes are TRBV11-2 and TRBJ2-7; no reliable D call. CDR3 size: 13 residues. Trimming took 3 bases from V and 7 from J, leaving 13 bases between them. Germline CDR1 is SGHAT and CDR2 is FQNNGV. CDR3 sequence: CASSFQGFLEQYF. In nucleotides, the CDR3 is TGTGCCAGCAGCTTCCAAGGATTCTTGGAGCAGTACTTC.

This clonotype was counted ten times or more. V gene TRBV7-2 combines with J gene TRBJ1-5; 7 bases line up with TRBD1. V dropped 4 bases and J dropped 4; count of bases not matched to a gene: 1. Germline-derived CDR1 and CDR2 are SGHTA and FQGNSA. CDR3 length: 13 residues. CDR3 bases: TGTGCCAGCAGCTCGACAGGGAATCAGCCCCAGCATTTT. This sequence encodes CASSSTGNQPQHF.

The chain has TRBV2 and TRBJ2-6; no reliable D call. Germline CDR1 reads SNHLY; CDR2 reads FYNNEI. V gave up 4 bases and J gave up 3 bases, with 7 bases separating them. The CDR3 is made up of 14 amino acids. The CDR3 loop reads CASSGALGANVLTF. DNA of the CDR3: TGTGCCAGCAGTGGGGCGCTTGGGGCCAACGTCCTGACTTTC.

In the case of this clonotype: The junction and the germline gene differ at one end; a read error may be behind it. This rearrangement joins TRBV5-1 to TRBJ2-7; maybe TRBD1 (5 bases). CDR1 is SGHRS and CDR2 is YFSETQ in the germline V gene. The CDR3 contains 13 residues. CDR3 protein: CASRPQGSSEQYF. The CDR3 DNA reads TGTGCCAGCCGCCCGCAGGGTTCTAGCGAGCAGTACTTC.

V is TRBV4-1 and J is TRBJ1-4; D is uncertain. Trimming stripped 1 base from V and 11 bases from J, with 11 bases between. Germline lookup yields CDR1 MGHRA and CDR2 YSYEKL. The CDR3 is 13 residues long. The chain's CDR3 is CASSQGRTEKLFF. In DNA form, the CDR3 reads TGCGCCAGCAGCCAAGGGAGGACGGAGAAACTGTTTTTT.

The chain is built from TRBV6-6 and TRBJ1-5; D is ambiguous. This CDR3 has 13 residues. The germline V and J ends were trimmed by 11 bases and 1 base, with 12 bases remaining between them. Germline assignment: CDR1 MNHNY and CDR2 SVGAGI (reference sequence). CDR3 bases: TGTGCCGTCGGCAGCGGGAGCAATCAGCCCCAGCATTTT. Its protein product is CAVGSGSNQPQHF.

The chain links TRBV2 to TRBJ1-4, with D perhaps TRBD1 (5 bases). The CDR3 extends over 13 amino acids. V lost 3 bases to trimming and J lost 6 bases, with 8 bases between them. Germline loops: CDR1 SNHLY, CDR2 FYNNEI. CDR3 amino acids: CASSDRVDEKLFF. As DNA, the CDR3 is TGTGCCAGCAGTGACAGGGTTGATGAAAAACTGTTTTTT.

This clonotype came up a few times. V usage is TRBV11-2 and J usage is TRBJ2-7, with D possibly TRBD1 on 5 matching bases. Germline V gene sequence: CDR1 SGHAT, CDR2 FQNNGV. Trimming left V 3 bases short and J 6 bases short, with 15 bases between. This CDR3 is built from 14 residues. This CDR3 is CASSLMTVQGEQYF. The DNA of the CDR3 is TGTGCCAGCAGCTTGATGACAGTTCAGGGCGAGCAGTACTTC.

This clonotype was observed at least ten times. J is TRBJ1-3 and V is TRBV25-1, with TRBD1 as a possible D gene (6 bases). The CDR3 has 15 amino acids. Germline CDR1 reads MGHDK; CDR2 reads SYGVNS. V lost 3 bases, J lost 3 bases, and 12 bases lay in between. The CDR3 is CASSDVRGFGNTIYF. CDR3 DNA sequence: TGTGCCAGCAGTGACGTCAGGGGATTTGGAAACACCATATATTTT.

This chain connects TRBV14 to TRBJ2-5, with a possible D match to TRBD1 (5 bases). Germline loops: CDR1 SGHDN, CDR2 FVKESK. The V end lost 1 base, the J end lost 7 bases, and 13 bases lay between the germline ends. This CDR3 is built from 14 residues. The CDR3 region has the DNA TGTGCCAGCAGCCAAGTACAGCCTAGGGGGACCCAGTACTTC. It translates to CASSQVQPRGTQYF.

In this sample, this clonotype turned up a few times. The chain combines TRBV24-1 with TRBJ1-5; D unclear. Germline CDR1 reads KGHDR; CDR2 reads SFDVKD. The CDR3 sequence is 15 residues long. Trimming took 11 bases from V and 3 from J, leaving 19 bases between them. The CDR3 DNA reads as TGTGCCAGCAACCCTTCCGCAGTCGCCAATCAGCCCCAGCATTTT. Translating it yields CASNPSAVANQPQHF.

As to this clonotype: As the CDR3 is not closed by the conserved phenylalanine or tryptophan, this likely results from a read error. The DNA is omitted, as the CDR3 cannot be located on it reliably, and the CDR3 follows TCRdb's listing. This chain joins TRBV29-1 and TRBJ1-4; the listed D gene, TRBD1, was not tested against the DNA. Germline CDR1 SQVTM, CDR2 ANQGSEA. Counting both end residues, the CDR3 totals 9 amino acids. CDR3 loop: CSVETGTNY.

As concerns this clonotype: One base away lies a much larger clone, so this may be a sequencing read error. This rearrangement joins TRBV20-1 to TRBJ2-2; TRBD2 matches 9 bases. This CDR3 has 14 residues. Germline lookup yields CDR1 DFQATT and CDR2 SNEGSKA (reference sequence). The CDR3 coding sequence is TGCAGGGTCGATAGCGGGAGAGGAACCGGGGAGCTGCTTTTT. It codes for CRVDSGRGTGELLF.

The rearrangement links TRBV15 to TRBJ2-7, with 7 bases matching TRBD2. The J call may be mistaken, given a closer DNA end match to TRBJ2-1. Germline-derived CDR1 and CDR2 are LNHNV and YYDKDF (reference sequence). CDR3 size: 14 residues. The CDR3 region is CATSSRTRSNEQFF. The CDR3 DNA follows: TGTGCCACCAGCAGTAGGACTAGGAGCAATGAGCAGTTCTTC.

About this clonotype: At one end, the junction sequence differs from germline, possibly due to a read error. The chain combines TRBV2 with TRBJ1-2, with D unresolved. The CDR3 runs to 14 residues. The germline gives CDR1 SNHLY, CDR2 FYNNEI. CDR3 amino acids: CASSERTGNSGYTF. The DNA of the CDR3 is TGTGCCAGCAGTGAACGGACTGGGAACTCTGGCTACACCTTC.

The table lists this clonotype with many counts. This chain joins TRBV10-3 and TRBJ1-2; 7 nucleotides agree with TRBD1. This CDR3 region has 11 residues. V dropped 4 bases and J dropped 8; count of bases not matched to a gene: 1. CDR1 is ENHRY and CDR2 is SYGVKD in the germline V gene. The CDR3 nucleotides are TGTGCCATCAGTGGGACAGGCGGCTACACCTTC. As protein: CAISGTGGYTF.

This sequence joins TRBV15 and TRBJ1-4, with 8 nucleotides matching TRBD1. Germline CDR1 is LNHNV and CDR2 is YYDKDF (reference sequence). The CDR3 is made up of 17 amino acids. V lost 0 bases to trimming and J lost 8 bases; unmatched junction nucleotides: 11. The CDR3 protein is CATSRELVDRGGEKLFF. In DNA form, the CDR3 reads TGTGCCACCAGCAGAGAACTTGTTGACAGGGGTGGCGAAAAACTGTTTTTT.

This clonotype has at least ten counts. V usage is TRBV5-1 and J usage is TRBJ1-2; D gene ambiguous. CDR3 size: 13 residues. Germline CDR1 reads SGHRS; CDR2 reads YFSETQ. V gave up 4 bases and J gave up 5 bases, with 12 bases separating them. The CDR3 is CASSLDSSYGYTF. CDR3 sequence (DNA): TGCGCCAGCAGCCTGGACTCATCATATGGCTACACCTTC. Full variable domain (remainder filled in from reference TRBV5-1 and TRBJ1-2): KAGVTQTPRYLIKTRGQQVTLSCSPISGHRSVSWYQQTPGQGLQFLFEYFSETQRNKGNFPGRFSGRQFSNSRSEMNVSTLELGDSALYLCASSLDSSYGYTFGSGTRLTVV.

This clonotype was seen only once. The chain joins TRBV6-1 to TRBJ1-2; 12 bases map to TRBD1. The germline V gene encodes CDR1 MNHNS and CDR2 SASEGT. The V segment lost 8 bases and the J segment 4 bases; nucleotides outside the gene matches: 8. CDR3 length: 15 residues. The CDR3 bases are TGTGCCAGCGCGAAGGGACAGGGGGCGTCCTATGGCTACACCTTC. This codes for CASAKGQGASYGYTF.

This clonotype was observed a handful of times. The chain employs TRBV6-5 and TRBJ1-5, with D possibly TRBD1 on 6 matching bases. V lost 2 bases and J lost 1, with 9 bases in between. The CDR3 extends over 15 amino acids. CDR1 and CDR2 (germline): MNHEY, SVGAGI. The CDR3 region has the DNA TGTGCCAGCAGTTACGGGGGGGCGAGCAATCAGCCCCAGCATTTT. It is translated as CASSYGGASNQPQHF.

Regarding this clonotype: A much larger clone sits a single nucleotide away, making a read error possible. This sequence joins TRBV15 and TRBJ2-5; no definite D call. Per germline, CDR1 LNHNV and CDR2 YYDKDF (reference sequence). This CDR3 region has 13 residues. In nucleotides, the CDR3 is TGTGCCACCAGCAGAGCCCCTCAAGAGACCCTGTACTTC. Protein product: CATSRAPQETLYF.

This clonotype showed up just a few times. The chain combines TRBV19 with TRBJ2-7; 9 positions match TRBD1. The CDR3 runs 14 residues. The germline V gene encodes CDR1 LNHDA and CDR2 SQIVND (reference sequence). V dropped 5 bases and J dropped 6; count of bases not matched to a gene: 8. CDR3 residues: CASSFSGQGGEQYF. DNA of the CDR3: TGTGCCAGTAGTTTTTCGGGACAGGGTGGCGAGCAGTACTTC.

The V and J genes are TRBV7-9 and TRBJ2-5; 9 bases align to TRBD1. Looked up from germline, CDR1 is SEHNR and CDR2 is FQNEAQ (reference sequence). The ends lost 4 bases at V and 4 bases at J; junction bases unmatched: 4. The CDR3 spans 14 residues. For the CDR3, the DNA is TGTGCCAGCAGCTACACAGGGGGCCGAGAGACCCAGTACTTC. Translating it yields CASSYTGGRETQYF.

V gene TRBV12-3 or TRBV12-4 combines with J gene TRBJ2-6; perhaps D is TRBD1 or TRBD2 (5 bases each). Deletions cut 7 bases from V and 2 bases from J, with 12 bases between. The CDR3 totals 15 residues. CDR3 DNA sequence: TGTGCCAGCACTCGTGGGGGTACTGGGGCCAACGTCCTGACTTTC. It translates to CASTRGGTGANVLTF.